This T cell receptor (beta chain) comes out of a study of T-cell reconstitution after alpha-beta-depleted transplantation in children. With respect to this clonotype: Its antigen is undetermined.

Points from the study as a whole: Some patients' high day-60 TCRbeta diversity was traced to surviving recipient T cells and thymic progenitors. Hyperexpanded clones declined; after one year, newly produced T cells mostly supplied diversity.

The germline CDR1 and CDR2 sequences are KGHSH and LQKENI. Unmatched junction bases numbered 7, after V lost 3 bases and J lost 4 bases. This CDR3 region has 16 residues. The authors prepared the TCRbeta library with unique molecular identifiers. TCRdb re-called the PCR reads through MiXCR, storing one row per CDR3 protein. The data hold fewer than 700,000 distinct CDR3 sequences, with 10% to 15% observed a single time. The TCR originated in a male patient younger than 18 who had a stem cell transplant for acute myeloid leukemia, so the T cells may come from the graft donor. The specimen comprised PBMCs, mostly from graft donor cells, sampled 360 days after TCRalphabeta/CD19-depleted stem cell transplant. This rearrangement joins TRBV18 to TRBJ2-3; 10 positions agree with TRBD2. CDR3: CASSPGTSVLSDTQYF. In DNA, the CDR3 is TGTGCCAGCTCACCCGGGACTAGCGTATTATCAGATACGCAGTATTTT. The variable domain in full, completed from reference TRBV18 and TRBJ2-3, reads NAGVMQNPRHLVRRRGQEARLRCSPMKGHSHVYWYRQLPEEGLKFMVYLQKENIIDESGMPKERFSAEFPKEGPSILRIQQVVRGDSAAYFCASSPGTSVLSDTQYFGPGTRLTVL.